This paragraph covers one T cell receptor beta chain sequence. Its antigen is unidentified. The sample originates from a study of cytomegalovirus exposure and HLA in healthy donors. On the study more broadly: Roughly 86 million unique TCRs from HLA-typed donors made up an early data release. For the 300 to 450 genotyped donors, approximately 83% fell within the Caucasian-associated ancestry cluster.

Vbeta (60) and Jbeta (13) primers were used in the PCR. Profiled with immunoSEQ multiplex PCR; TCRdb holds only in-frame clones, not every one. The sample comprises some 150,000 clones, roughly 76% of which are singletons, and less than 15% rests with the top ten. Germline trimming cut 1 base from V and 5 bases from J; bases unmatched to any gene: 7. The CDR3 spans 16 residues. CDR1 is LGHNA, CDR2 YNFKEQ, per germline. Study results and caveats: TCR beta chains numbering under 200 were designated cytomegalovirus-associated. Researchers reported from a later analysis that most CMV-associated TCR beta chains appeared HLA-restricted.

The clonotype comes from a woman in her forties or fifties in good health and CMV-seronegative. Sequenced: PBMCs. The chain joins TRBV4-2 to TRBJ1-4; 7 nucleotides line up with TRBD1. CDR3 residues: CASSQGQQGLNEKLFF. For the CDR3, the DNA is TGTGCCAGCAGCCAAGGGCAACAGGGGTTGAATGAAAAACTGTTTTTT.